The next 2 T cell receptor beta chains were all read from a single sample in a study of blood T cells in healthy people across ages. It was with a sample-barcoded 5' primer and a J-beta primer mix that a second PCR of roughly 7 to 12 cycles was run. Using its own MiXCR run on the 5' RACE reads, TCRdb lists one record per CDR3 protein. Of 750,000 to 950,000 distinct CDR3 sequences in the sample, approximately 24% were seen once. These data also featured in a second study, about T cells of mothers and their children.

Sequences were obtained from blood. These receptors were obtained from a boy younger than 18 in good health.

This clonotype was detected only a few times. The chain has TRBV12-3 or TRBV12-4 and TRBJ1-4; 8 bases agree with TRBD1. The V and J ends lost 7 bases and 7 bases, in that order; junction bases with no gene match: 11. This CDR3 region has 15 residues. The CDR3 protein is CASNQGARPGEKLFF. DNA of the CDR3: TGTGCCAGCAACCAGGGGGCCAGGCCCGGTGAAAAACTGTTTTTT.

This clonotype was seen only a few times. The chain combines TRBV4-2 with TRBJ2-4; TRBD2 aligns across 9 bases. Germline CDR1 LGHNA, CDR2 YNFKEQ. V lost 1 base to trimming and J lost 2 bases; unmatched junction nucleotides: 9. This CDR3 is 18 amino acids long. The CDR3 DNA sequence: TGTGCCAGCAGCCAAGGCCCTAGCGGGGCATGGTCCAAAAACATTCAGTACTTC. Protein product: CASSQGPSGAWSKNIQYF.